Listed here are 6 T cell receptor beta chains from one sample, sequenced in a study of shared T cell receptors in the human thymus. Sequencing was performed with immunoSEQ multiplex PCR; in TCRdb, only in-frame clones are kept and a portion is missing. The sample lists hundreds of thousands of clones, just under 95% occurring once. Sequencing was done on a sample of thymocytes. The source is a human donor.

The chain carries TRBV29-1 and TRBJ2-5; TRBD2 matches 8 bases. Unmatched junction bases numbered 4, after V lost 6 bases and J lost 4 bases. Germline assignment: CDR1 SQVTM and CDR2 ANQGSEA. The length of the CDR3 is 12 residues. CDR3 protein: CSVGGGRETQYF. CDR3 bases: TGCAGCGTGGGCGGGGGGCGAGAGACCCAGTACTTC.

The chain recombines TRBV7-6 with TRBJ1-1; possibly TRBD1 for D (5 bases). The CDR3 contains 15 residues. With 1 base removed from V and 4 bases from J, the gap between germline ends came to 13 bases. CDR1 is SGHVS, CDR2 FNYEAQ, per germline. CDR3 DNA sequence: TGTGCCAGCAGCTTAGGAGGGGACGTGCGCACTGAAGCTTTCTTT. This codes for CASSLGGDVRTEAFF. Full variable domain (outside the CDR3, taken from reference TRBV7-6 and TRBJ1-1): GAGVSQSPRYKVTKRGQDVALRCDPISGHVSLYWYRQALGQGPEFLTYFNYEAQQDKSGLPNDRFSAERPEGSISTLTIQRTEQRDSAMYRCASSLGGDVRTEAFFGQGTRLTVV.

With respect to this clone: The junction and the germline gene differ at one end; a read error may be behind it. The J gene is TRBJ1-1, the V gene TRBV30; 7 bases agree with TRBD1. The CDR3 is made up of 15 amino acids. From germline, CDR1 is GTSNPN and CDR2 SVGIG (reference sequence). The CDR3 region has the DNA TGTGCCTTCACGGGACAGCTCATCAGGAACGCTGAAGCTTTCTTT. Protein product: CAFTGQLIRNAEAFF.

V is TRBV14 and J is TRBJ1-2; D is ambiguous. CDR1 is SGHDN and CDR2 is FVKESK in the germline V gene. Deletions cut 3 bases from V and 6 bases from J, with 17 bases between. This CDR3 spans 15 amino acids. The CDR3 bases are TGTGCCAGCAGCCATGCTCTCCCCAAGGGCCATGGCTACACCTTC. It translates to CASSHALPKGHGYTF. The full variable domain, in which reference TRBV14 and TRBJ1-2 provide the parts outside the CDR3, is EAGVTQFPSHSVIEKGQTVTLRCDPISGHDNLYWYRRVMGKEIKFLLHFVKESKQDESGMPNNRFLAERTGGTYSTLKVQPAELEDSGVYFCASSHALPKGHGYTFGSGTRLTVV.

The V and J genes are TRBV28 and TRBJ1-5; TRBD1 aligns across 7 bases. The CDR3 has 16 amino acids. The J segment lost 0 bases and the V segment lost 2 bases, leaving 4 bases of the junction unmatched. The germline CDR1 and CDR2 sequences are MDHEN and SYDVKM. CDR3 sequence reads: CASSLPDRASNQPQHF. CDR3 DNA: TGTGCCAGCAGTTTACCAGACAGGGCTAGCAATCAGCCCCAGCATTTT. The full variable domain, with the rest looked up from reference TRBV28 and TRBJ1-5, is DVKVTQSSRYLVKRTGEKVFLECVQDMDHENMFWYRQDPGLGLRLIYFSYDVKMKEKGDIPEGYSVSREKKERFSLILESASTNQTSMYLCASSLPDRASNQPQHFGDGTRLSIL.

CDR3 nucleotides: TGCAGCGGTATCAGCGGGAGCTCCTACAATGAGCAGTTCTTC. Protein product: CSGISGSSYNEQFF. The chain uses TRBV29-1 and TRBJ2-1; the match to TRBD2 covers 8 bases. Looked up from germline, CDR1 is SQVTM and CDR2 is ANQGSEA. V lost 7 bases, J lost 0 bases, and 5 bases stayed unmatched. The CDR3 spans 14 residues.